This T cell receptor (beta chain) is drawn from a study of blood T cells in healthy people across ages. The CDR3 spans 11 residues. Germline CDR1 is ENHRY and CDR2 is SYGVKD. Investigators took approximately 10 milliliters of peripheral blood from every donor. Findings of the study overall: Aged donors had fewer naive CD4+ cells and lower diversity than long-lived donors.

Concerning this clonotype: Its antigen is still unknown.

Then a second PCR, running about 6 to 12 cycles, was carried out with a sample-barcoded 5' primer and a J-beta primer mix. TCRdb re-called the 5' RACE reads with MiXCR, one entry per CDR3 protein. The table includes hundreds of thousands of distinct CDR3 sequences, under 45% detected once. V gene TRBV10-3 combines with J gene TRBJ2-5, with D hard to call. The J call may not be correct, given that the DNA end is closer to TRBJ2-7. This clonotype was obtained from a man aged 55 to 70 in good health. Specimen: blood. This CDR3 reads CASQEQYEQYF. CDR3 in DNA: TGTGCCAGTCAAGAGCAGTACGAGCAGTACTTC.